Following are 11 T cell receptor beta chains from one sample sequenced in a study of T-cell reconstitution after alpha-beta-depleted transplantation in children. It was with unique molecular identifiers that the TCRbeta library was prepared. TCRdb re-called the PCR reads with MiXCR, one entry per CDR3 protein. This sample has around 370,000 distinct CDR3 sequences, with about a tenth found just once. Source: PBMCs from the stem cell graft donor, taken from the stem cell graft. Receptor source: a human donor who donated a stem cell graft to a child with acute lymphoblastic leukemia.

This clonotype was observed at least ten times. This chain connects TRBV28 to TRBJ2-5; 10 nucleotides match TRBD1. The CDR3 contains 16 residues. CDR1 MDHEN and CDR2 SYDVKM come from the germline V gene. J gave up 5 bases and V 6 bases, and 12 bases lay outside the gene matches. The DNA of the CDR3 is TGTGCCAGCAGACCGCCCGGGACAGGGGCGTCGGAGACCCAGTACTTC. It yields the protein CASRPPGTGASETQYF. The full variable domain, its missing parts supplied by reference TRBV28 and TRBJ2-5, is DVKVTQSSRYLVKRTGEKVFLECVQDMDHENMFWYRQDPGLGLRLIYFSYDVKMKEKGDIPEGYSVSREKKERFSLILESASTNQTSMYLCASRPPGTGASETQYFGPGTRLLVL.

This clonotype has just a few counts. Written as DNA, the CDR3 is TGCGCCAGCAAGGTGGAAACAGGGATGACCTACGAGCAGTACTTC. It yields the protein CASKVETGMTYEQYF. The V call is TRBV5-1, the J call TRBJ2-7, with a weak D call TRBD1 (6 bases). CDR3 length equals 15 residues. CDR1 and CDR2 from the germline V gene are SGHRS and YFSETQ. The ends were cut back, 6 bases at V and 2 bases at J, with 18 bases in the middle.

This clonotype was observed a handful of times. The chain uses TRBV29-1 and TRBJ2-1; D may match TRBD1 or TRBD2 (6 bases each). CDR1 and CDR2 from the germline V gene are SQVTM and ANQGSEA. This CDR3 region has 19 residues. Trimming removed 1 base at V and 0 bases at J, with 22 bases between. The CDR3 sequence is CSVEGVGREIQGSYNEQFF. The CDR3 nucleotides read TGCAGCGTTGAAGGCGTGGGACGGGAGATACAGGGCTCCTACAATGAGCAGTTCTTC.

A few counts support this clonotype. The chain has TRBV20-1 and TRBJ2-7; 12 nucleotides line up with TRBD1. The CDR3 is 17 residues long. V trimming: 6 bases; J trimming: 4 bases; junction bases outside the gene matches: 16. Germline V gene data show CDR1 as DFQATT and CDR2 as SNEGSKA (reference sequence). In DNA, the CDR3 is TGCAGTGCCACAGACACGAGAGGGGACAGGGGGCGGTACGAGCAGTACTTC. It yields the protein CSATDTRGDRGRYEQYF.

The rearrangement links TRBV9 to TRBJ2-1, with D perhaps TRBD2 (6 bases). The CDR3 totals 16 residues. CDR1 and CDR2 from the germline V gene are SGDLS and YYNGEE. V was pared by 2 bases and J by 2 bases, with 14 bases between. The CDR3 loop reads CASSVSGSGTYNEQFF. The CDR3 DNA reads as TGTGCCAGCAGCGTTTCCGGGAGTGGCACCTACAATGAGCAGTTCTTC.

Regarding this clonotype: One junction end does not reproduce the germline sequence, and a read error may be involved. The chain has TRBV7-7 and TRBJ2-1; D is possibly TRBD1 (5 bases). Looked up from germline, CDR1 is SSHAT and CDR2 is FNYEAQ (reference sequence). This CDR3 is built from 13 residues. Written as DNA, the CDR3 is TGTGCTAGCAGCTTAGGGGCCGTCCATGAGCAGTTCTTC. Translating it yields CASSLGAVHEQFF.

This clonotype came up a few times. CDR3 in DNA: TGTGCCAGCAGCAGGGAGAGTAATTCACCCCTCCACTTT. Translated, it gives CASSRESNSPLHF. This chain joins TRBV6-1 and TRBJ1-6; D perhaps matches TRBD1 (5 bases). Germline lookup yields CDR1 MNHNS and CDR2 SASEGT. The CDR3 runs 13 residues. V was shortened by 6 bases and J by 6 bases, with 9 bases between the two germline ends.

In its sample, this clonotype was seen a few times. The V gene is TRBV7-9, the J gene TRBJ2-1; 8 positions agree with TRBD1. The CDR3 is 15 residues long. J lost 8 bases, V lost 5 bases, and 11 bases had no gene match. Germline CDR1 SEHNR, CDR2 FQNEAQ (reference sequence). The CDR3 nucleotides are TGTGCCAGCAGCACGACAGGGGTTCTTTTCGATGAGCAGTTCTTC. Protein sequence: CASSTTGVLFDEQFF.

This clonotype showed up just a few times. The chain links TRBV3-1 to TRBJ2-7, with 11 bases lining up with TRBD2. Trimming at V came to 1 base and at J to 4 bases, leaving 15 bases not matched to a gene. Germline V gene data show CDR1 as LGHDT and CDR2 as YNNKEL (reference sequence). This CDR3 comprises 19 residues. The CDR3, as DNA: TGTGCCAGCAGCCAAGGCCGGGGGATTCTAGCGGGAGGACCTTACGAGCAGTACTTC. Encoded protein: CASSQGRGILAGGPYEQYF.

The V call is TRBV12-3 or TRBV12-4, the J call TRBJ2-2, with TRBD1 matching 7 bases. The length of the CDR3 is 13 residues. The V segment lost 5 bases and the J segment 6 bases; nucleotides outside the gene matches: 3. Written as DNA, the CDR3 is TGTGCCAGCAGTGATGACAGGGCCGGGGAGCTGTTTTTT. Amino acids: CASSDDRAGELFF.

This clonotype showed up many times. This chain uses TRBV5-6 with TRBJ2-5; 7 bases agree with TRBD2. CDR3 length: 14 residues. CDR1 is SGHDT, CDR2 YYEEEE, per germline. The J segment lost 5 bases and the V segment lost 5 bases, leaving 9 bases of the junction unmatched. CDR3 sequence: CASSGTINMETQYF. In nucleotides, the CDR3 is TGTGCCAGCAGTGGGACTATAAATATGGAGACCCAGTACTTC.